The 14 T cell receptor beta chains reported below all come from one sample, sequenced in a study of somatic mutations in cytotoxic T cells in rheumatoid arthritis. Sequencing was performed with immunoSEQ multiplex PCR; in TCRdb, only in-frame clones are kept and a portion is missing. Here the sample spans about 19,000 clones, approximately 71% being singletons. The specimen was CD8+ T cells sorted from blood. The source is an adult with rheumatoid arthritis.

The chain links TRBV4-1 to TRBJ2-7, with D possibly called TRBD1 or TRBD2 (5 bases each). Trimming removed 1 base at V and 3 bases at J, with 10 bases between. The CDR3 is 14 residues long. Germline CDR1 is MGHRA and CDR2 is YSYEKL. The CDR3 loop reads CASSQGMGDYEQYF. The CDR3 DNA follows: TGCGCCAGCAGCCAAGGGATGGGGGACTACGAGCAGTACTTC.

The chain has TRBV18 and TRBJ1-1; no definite D call. This CDR3 has 17 amino acids. The germline gives CDR1 KGHSH, CDR2 LQKENI. V lost 1 base and J lost 3, with 18 bases in between. CDR3 region: CASSPRWSDEVDTEAFF. CDR3 in DNA: TGTGCCAGCTCACCACGATGGTCGGACGAGGTTGACACTGAAGCTTTCTTT.

V is TRBV5-6 and J is TRBJ2-3; possible D gene TRBD2, 5 bases. V was clipped by 1 base and J by 0 bases, with 12 bases between them. The germline CDR1 and CDR2 sequences are SGHDT and YYEEEE. This CDR3 is built from 16 residues. CDR3: CASSLTRGASTDTQYF. The CDR3 bases are TGTGCCAGCAGCTTGACACGGGGAGCTAGCACAGATACGCAGTATTTT.

The CDR3 DNA sequence: TGTGCCAGCAGTCACACTGAAGCTTTCTTT. Translated: CASSHTEAFF. This sequence joins TRBV2 and TRBJ1-1; D uncertain. Trimming stripped 5 bases from V and 3 bases from J, with 1 base between. This CDR3 is built from 10 residues. Germline loops: CDR1 SNHLY, CDR2 FYNNEI.

V is TRBV5-1 and J is TRBJ2-1; 10 bases match TRBD1. The CDR3 has 15 residues. The germline V gene has CDR1 SGHRS and CDR2 YFSETQ. Trimming took 0 bases from V and 7 from J; bases not matched to a gene: 4. CDR3 DNA: TGCGCCAGCAGCTTGGGACAGGGGGCGCAGAATGAGCAGTTCTTC. It translates to CASSLGQGAQNEQFF.

The rearrangement uses TRBV5-1 and TRBJ2-2, with 9 bases that match TRBD2. J gave up 2 bases and V 3 bases, and 8 bases lay outside the gene matches. CDR1 is SGHRS, CDR2 YFSETQ, per germline. The CDR3 consists of 17 residues. The chain's CDR3 is CASSSRVAGDNTGELFF. The CDR3 coding sequence is TGCGCCAGCAGCTCTCGGGTAGCGGGGGACAACACCGGGGAGCTGTTTTTT.

CDR3 bases: TGTGCCACCATTGCGACAGGGAGTTGGTTAGCTTTCTTT. Translating it yields CATIATGSWLAFF. The V and J genes are TRBV15 and TRBJ1-1; 7 bases match TRBD1. The trim removed 7 bases at V and 10 bases at J, leaving 12 bases unmatched. In germline, CDR1 is LNHNV, CDR2 YYDKDF (reference sequence). This CDR3 region has 13 residues. Drawing the rest from reference TRBV15 and TRBJ1-1, the complete variable domain is DAMVIQNPRYQVTQFGKPVTLSCSQTLNHNVMYWYQQKSSQAPKLLFHYYDKDFNNEADTPDNFQSRRPNTSFCFLDIRSPGLGDTAMYLCATIATGSWLAFFGQGTRLTVV.

This chain links TRBV7-6 with TRBJ1-1; D is undetermined. Trimming took off 0 bases at V and 4 bases at J, with 12 bases between the two ends. Germline lookup yields CDR1 SGHVS and CDR2 FNYEAQ. This CDR3 spans 15 amino acids. The CDR3: CASSLADNTGTEAFF. The CDR3 region has the DNA TGTGCCAGCAGCTTAGCCGACAATACGGGCACTGAAGCTTTCTTT.

The chain couples TRBV6-6 to TRBJ2-7; maybe TRBD2 (6 bases). V was shortened by 6 bases and J by 0 bases, with 15 bases between the two germline ends. This CDR3 comprises 15 residues. From germline, CDR1 is MNHNY and CDR2 SVGAGI (reference sequence). The CDR3 loop is CASRVAETSSYEQYF. Here the CDR3 DNA reads TGTGCCAGCAGGGTAGCGGAAACCAGCTCCTACGAGCAGTACTTC.

This clone was counted only a few times. The chain is built from TRBV19 and TRBJ1-6, with 9 bases matching TRBD1. Germline V CDR1 and CDR2: LNHDA, SQIVND (reference sequence). The CDR3 covers 14 residues. V lost 7 bases to trimming and J lost 9 bases; unmatched junction nucleotides: 7. CDR3 sequence reads: CASTGQGPTSPLHF. The CDR3 nucleotides read TGTGCCAGTACCGGACAGGGGCCGACTTCACCCCTCCACTTT.

The V gene is TRBV30, the J gene TRBJ1-2; D unclear. This CDR3 spans 13 amino acids. Germline V CDR1 and CDR2: GTSNPN, SVGIG (reference sequence). V was pared by 1 base and J by 4 bases, with 10 bases between. CDR3 residues: CAWSGEGSYGYTF. DNA of the CDR3: TGTGCCTGGAGTGGAGAAGGATCCTATGGCTACACCTTC.

The chain couples TRBV4-3 to TRBJ2-1; the D gene could be TRBD1 or TRBD2 (5 bases each). This CDR3 spans 13 amino acids. With 5 bases removed from V and 15 bases from J, the gap between germline ends came to 20 bases. CDR1 and CDR2 (germline): LGHNA, YSLEER. The CDR3 nucleotides are TGCGCCAGCAGCTCCTCAACGTGGGACGCCATGTTCTTC. Its translation is CASSSSTWDAMFF.

V is TRBV27 and J is TRBJ2-7, with TRBD2 matching over 8 bases. The length of the CDR3 is 15 residues. V shed 3 bases and J 4 bases; nucleotides not matched to a gene: 8. Per germline, CDR1 MNHEY and CDR2 SMNVEV (reference sequence). CDR3 region: CASSLGAGGSYEQYF. The CDR3 DNA reads TGTGCCAGCAGTTTGGGGGCGGGGGGCTCGTACGAGCAGTACTTC.

For the CDR3, the DNA is TGCAGCGTCGAGACAGACCTAGGACTGTTTTTT. Residues: CSVETDLGLFF. The chain couples TRBV29-1 to TRBJ1-4, with D perhaps TRBD1 (5 bases). V was clipped by 6 bases and J by 13 bases, with 15 bases between them. Germline CDR1 is SQVTM and CDR2 is ANQGSEA. CDR3 length: 11 amino acids.